This T cell receptor (beta chain) is drawn from a study of blood T cell repertoires in COVID-19. Study overall: Collection of acute and convalescent COVID-19 samples took place in the United States, Italy and Spain. PBMCs, B-cell-depleted T cells, or T cells were the source of the cDNA or gDNA that made up the material.

The data were produced by immunoSEQ multiplex PCR, yet TCRdb's version contains in-frame clones alone and is incomplete. The table lists approximately 230,000 clones, 88% of them singletons. V trimming: 2 bases; J trimming: 2 bases; junction bases outside the gene matches: 2. The germline CDR1 and CDR2 sequences are SGHVS and FQNEAQ. The CDR3 extends over 14 amino acids. The clonotype comes from a woman under 40 with COVID-19, enrolled during active disease. Material for sequencing was peripheral blood. The chain has TRBV7-8 and TRBJ2-7; TRBD1 matches 8 bases. The CDR3 DNA reads TGTGCCAGCAGCTTAAGACAGGGGACCTACGAGCAGTACTTC. Residues: CASSLRQGTYEQYF.